In this sample, the clone carrying this TCR beta chain is medium-sized. Its antigen is as yet unknown. These data belong to a study of lung T cells in sarcoidosis with Löfgren's syndrome. Notes on the study in general: Shared TRAV12-1 and TRBV2 CDR3 motifs were reported across several patients.

Germline V lookup: CDR1 MNHNS, CDR2 SASEGT. The V gene end was trimmed by 6 bases and the J gene end by 4 bases; junction bases not matched to a gene: 4. This CDR3 region has 14 residues. TCRdb processed the reads anew with MiXCR; each CDR3 protein has one entry. The data hold about 19,000 distinct CDR3 sequences, with approximately 21% observed a single time. The source is a human donor with sarcoidosis (Löfgren's syndrome or another form), or a control subject (not recorded which). The rearrangement uses TRBV6-1 and TRBJ2-2; 8 bases are a match to TRBD2. The sample taken for sequencing was CD4+ T cells from PBMCs. The CDR3 DNA sequence: TGTGCCAGCAGCCAAGCGGGGGCCACCGGGGAGCTGTTTTTT. It yields the protein CASSQAGATGELFF.